These 27 T cell receptor beta chains were all obtained from the same sample, sequenced in a study of T cell repertoires in cytomegalovirus infection. No antigens are known for them. A single record per CDR3 protein comes from TCRdb applying MiXCR to the reads. The sample consists of some 220,000 distinct CDR3 sequences, about 39% of them appearing once. The sample in question was CD8+ T cells from cultured PBMCs, obtained from culture after CMV antigen stimulation. Receptors originate from a human donor in good health (CMV status not recorded). Some clones in this sample may be carry-over from other donors' samples.

This chain joins TRBV12-3 or TRBV12-4 and TRBJ1-1; TRBD1 might be the D (6 bases). The CDR3 contains 16 residues. The ends were cut back, 5 bases at V and 5 bases at J, with 21 bases in the middle. The CDR3 nucleotides read TGTGCCAGCAGTCCGGAAGGACAGACCCCGAATACTGAAGCTTTCTTT. It translates to CASSPEGQTPNTEAFF.

This clonotype was observed a few times. The V and J genes are TRBV7-6 and TRBJ1-1; tentative D call: TRBD1 (5 bases). Deletions cut 2 bases from V and 0 bases from J, with 13 bases between. CDR1 SGHVS and CDR2 FNYEAQ come from the germline V gene. CDR3 length: 16 amino acids. The CDR3 protein is CASSLMGDGVNTEAFF. CDR3 in DNA: TGTGCCAGCAGCTTAATGGGGGATGGGGTGAACACTGAAGCTTTCTTT.

This clonotype was seen just once. The CDR3 sequence: CASSLFSTGLNHNEQFF. CDR3 coding DNA: TGTGCCAGCAGTTTATTTTCAACGGGGCTGAACCACAATGAGCAGTTCTTC. The chain links TRBV27 to TRBJ2-1; TRBD1 or TRBD2 may be the D gene (5 bases each). The CDR3 sequence is 17 residues long. Trimming took off 1 base at V and 5 bases at J, with 18 bases between the two ends. Germline CDR1 and CDR2: MNHEY and SMNVEV (reference sequence).

This rearrangement joins TRBV28 to TRBJ2-5, with D unclear. Germline values: CDR1 MDHEN, CDR2 SYDVKM. Trimming removed 3 bases at V and 3 bases at J, with 8 bases between. This CDR3 is 13 amino acids long. CDR3 coding DNA: TGTGCCAGCAGTTTGGGGTGGAAAGAGACCCAGTACTTC. Encoded protein: CASSLGWKETQYF.

V usage is TRBV7-9 and J usage is TRBJ1-1; the D gene is possibly TRBD1 (6 bases). This CDR3 is built from 16 residues. CDR1 is SEHNR and CDR2 is FQNEAQ in the germline V gene (reference sequence). Trimming shortened V by 4 bases and J by 8 bases, and 23 bases separated the two germline ends. As DNA, the CDR3 is TGTGCCAGCAGCTCTAACCGAAGATCAGGGGCCCCCGAAGCTTTCTTT. Its protein is CASSSNRRSGAPEAFF.

The sample holds many counts of this clonotype. The chain has TRBV6-1 and TRBJ2-1, with 7 bases fitting TRBD1. CDR1 and CDR2 from the germline V gene are MNHNS and SASEGT. The junction had 8 bases not matched to a gene; V was cut back by 2 bases and J by 7 bases. This CDR3 has 15 amino acids. CDR3 nucleotides: TGTGCCAGCAGTGAATTGGTAGGGGGCAGGAATGAGCAGTTCTTC. Its translation is CASSELVGGRNEQFF.

This clonotype was counted only a few times. The rearrangement uses TRBV12-3 or TRBV12-4 and TRBJ1-1; D is undetermined. This CDR3 is built from 14 residues. V lost 3 bases and J 2 bases, leaving 10 bases between the germline ends. CDR3 DNA: TGTGCCAGCAGTTTGGGAGACGGTAACACTGAAGCTTTCTTT. This encodes CASSLGDGNTEAFF.

The chain employs TRBV7-9 and TRBJ2-6, with D uncertain. CDR3 size: 18 residues. The V gene lost 3 bases and the J gene lost 0 bases, with 15 bases spanning the gap. The V gene's germline CDR1 is SEHNR and CDR2 FQNEAQ (reference sequence). Here the CDR3 reads CASSFDSSPHSGANVLTF. CDR3 bases: TGTGCCAGCAGCTTTGATAGTTCTCCCCACTCTGGGGCCAACGTCCTGACTTTC.

The chain couples TRBV2 to TRBJ1-6; 12 bases map to TRBD1. Trimming at V came to 5 bases and at J to 8 bases, leaving 7 bases not matched to a gene. The germline V gene encodes CDR1 SNHLY and CDR2 FYNNEI. The CDR3 sequence is 16 residues long. Here the CDR3 reads CASSPVGQGAHSPLHF. DNA for the CDR3: TGTGCCAGCAGTCCGGTGGGACAGGGGGCGCATTCACCCCTCCACTTT.

In its sample, this clonotype was seen a few times. J is TRBJ2-3 and V is TRBV7-3; 12 bases match TRBD2. V gave up 8 bases and J gave up 0 bases; unmatched junction bases: 9. The CDR3 extends over 17 amino acids. CDR1 is SGHTA, CDR2 FQGTGA, per germline. For the CDR3, the DNA is TGTGCCAGCTCACCCATAGGACTAGCGGGGAGCACAGATACGCAGTATTTT. Translating it yields CASSPIGLAGSTDTQYF. Based on the CDR3 plus reference TRBV7-3 and TRBJ2-3, the full variable domain is GAGVSQTPSNKVTEKGKYVELRCDPISGHTALYWYRQSLGQGPEFLIYFQGTGAADDSGLPNDRFFAVRPEGSVSTLKIQRTERGDSAVYLCASSPIGLAGSTDTQYFGPGTRLTVL.

This clonotype was seen a handful of times. The CDR3, as DNA: TGTGCCAGCAGCGGTCCCGGACAGTCAGGACTAGCGGTTAGCACAGATACGCAGTATTTT. Residues: CASSGPGQSGLAVSTDTQYF. This chain connects TRBV11-2 to TRBJ2-3; 10 positions agree with TRBD2. Unmatched junction bases numbered 17, after V lost 5 bases and J lost 0 bases. Germline CDR1 is SGHAT and CDR2 is FQNNGV. The CDR3 covers 20 residues.

This chain links TRBV6-6 with TRBJ1-5; TRBD1 matches 8 bases. The CDR3 length is 15 residues. With V trimmed by 10 bases and J by 0 bases, 8 bases remained unmatched. In germline, CDR1 is MNHNY, CDR2 SVGAGI (reference sequence). The CDR3 bases are TGTGCCACCGTGGACAGGGACCTTAGCAATCAGCCCCAGCATTTT. It specifies CATVDRDLSNQPQHF.

This rearrangement joins TRBV27 to TRBJ1-4; a weak D match, TRBD1 (5 bases). Between the trimmed V and J ends, which lost 4 bases and 4 bases, there was a span of 13 bases. This CDR3 is 15 amino acids long. In germline, CDR1 is MNHEY, CDR2 SMNVEV (reference sequence). The CDR3: CASSSGGRNNEKLFF. CDR3 coding DNA: TGTGCCAGCAGTTCGGGGGGACGGAATAATGAAAAACTGTTTTTT.

There are a few counts of this clonotype. The chain links TRBV7-8 to TRBJ2-5; no definite D call. The V end was cut by 2 bases, the J end by 4 bases, with 5 bases between. The CDR3 length is 12 residues. Germline CDR1 SGHVS, CDR2 FQNEAQ. This CDR3 reads CASSLPLETQYF. The CDR3 DNA sequence: TGTGCCAGCAGCTTACCCTTAGAGACCCAGTACTTC.

The V gene is TRBV10-3, the J gene TRBJ2-2; TRBD1 aligns across 9 bases. Trimming at V came to 9 bases and at J to 5 bases, leaving 7 bases not matched to a gene. Germline CDR1 reads ENHRY; CDR2 reads SYGVKD. The length of the CDR3 is 14 residues. CDR3 amino acids: CAMRWDRATGELFF. The CDR3 DNA sequence: TGTGCCATGAGATGGGACAGGGCAACCGGGGAGCTGTTTTTT.

This clonotype has only a few counts. The rearrangement links TRBV7-3 to TRBJ2-7; D is ambiguous. V lost 1 base and J 3 bases, leaving 13 bases between the germline ends. The germline CDR1 and CDR2 sequences are SGHTA and FQGTGA. This CDR3 has 15 residues. The chain's CDR3 is CASSLIRSGNYEQYF. The CDR3 DNA sequence: TGTGCCAGCAGCTTAATACGCTCGGGTAACTACGAGCAGTACTTC.

The V and J genes are TRBV5-5 and TRBJ2-3; 12 positions match TRBD2. The CDR3 is made up of 20 amino acids. Germline CDR1 and CDR2: SGHKS and YYEKEE (reference sequence). Unmatched junction bases numbered 16, after V lost 1 base and J lost 4 bases. The CDR3 nucleotides read TGTGCCAGCAGCTTGTTCCCCCGCCCAGCTAGCGGGGGGGAGTCAGATACGCAGTATTTT. Protein: CASSLFPRPASGGESDTQYF.

The table lists this clonotype with many counts. The CDR3 is CASSRISEAFF. DNA for the CDR3: TGTGCCAGCAGTCGGATTTCAGAAGCTTTCTTT. The rearrangement joins TRBV7-9 to TRBJ1-1; D gene ambiguous. Trimming took 6 bases from V and 8 from J, leaving 10 bases between them. This CDR3 contains 11 residues. The germline V gene encodes CDR1 SEHNR and CDR2 FQNEAQ (reference sequence). Variable domain in full (rest from reference TRBV7-9 and TRBJ1-1): DTGVSQNPRHKITKRGQNVTFRCDPISEHNRLYWYRQTLGQGPEFLTYFQNEAQLEKSRLLSDRFSAERPKGSFSTLEIQRTEQGDSAMYLCASSRISEAFFGQGTRLTVV.

The chain combines TRBV19 with TRBJ2-5; the match to TRBD2 covers 8 bases. Germline V CDR1 and CDR2: LNHDA, SQIVND (reference sequence). After removal of 3 bases from V and 5 bases from J, the junction contained 8 bases not matched to a gene. The CDR3 is 15 amino acids. The CDR3 loop reads CASSIAASGWETQYF. The CDR3 coding sequence is TGTGCCAGTAGTATCGCGGCTAGCGGGTGGGAGACCCAGTACTTC.

The genes are TRBV2 and TRBJ2-5, with unresolved D. This CDR3 contains 13 residues. Germline-derived CDR1 and CDR2 are SNHLY and FYNNEI. The ends were cut back, 8 bases at V and 5 bases at J, with 15 bases in the middle. In nucleotides, the CDR3 is TGTGCCAGCTGGGAAGCGATGGGGGAGACCCAGTACTTC. Protein sequence: CASWEAMGETQYF.

The V call is TRBV12-3 or TRBV12-4, the J call TRBJ2-3, with 13 bases fitting TRBD2. The CDR3 runs 18 residues. V lost 0 bases, J lost 6 bases, and 9 bases stayed unmatched. The DNA of the CDR3 is TGTGCCAGCAGTTTAGCGTCGAGTGGACTAGCGGGAGTTGATACGCAGTATTTT. It specifies CASSLASSGLAGVDTQYF.

This clonotype has more than one count but fewer than ten. The V call is TRBV11-2, the J call TRBJ1-5; unclear D gene. The V and J ends lost 5 bases and 0 bases respectively, with 14 bases between them. CDR3 length: 16 residues. Per germline, CDR1 SGHAT and CDR2 FQNNGV. This CDR3 is CASSADGRSSNQPQHF. The CDR3 DNA is TGTGCCAGCAGCGCGGACGGAAGAAGTAGCAATCAGCCCCAGCATTTT.

This clonotype was seen a few times. The chain couples TRBV2 to TRBJ2-1; TRBD2 is a possible D gene (6 bases). V shed 0 bases and J shed 0 bases, with 18 bases lying between them. Germline V CDR1 and CDR2: SNHLY, FYNNEI. The length of the CDR3 is 19 residues. The CDR3 nucleotides read TGTGCCAGCAGTGAAGCGGGCGGACTACCCCCTAGCTCCTACAATGAGCAGTTCTTC. Translation: CASSEAGGLPPSSYNEQFF.

The genes are TRBV2 and TRBJ2-1; D is possibly TRBD1 (5 bases). The V end was cut by 8 bases, the J end by 4 bases, with 15 bases between. Germline loops: CDR1 SNHLY, CDR2 FYNNEI. The CDR3 extends over 14 amino acids. The CDR3 bases are TGTGCCAGCGGCCCTGGGGCTTTTTACAATGAGCAGTTCTTC. Translating it yields CASGPGAFYNEQFF. Together with reference TRBV2 and TRBJ2-1, the CDR3 gives the full variable domain: EPEVTQTPSHQVTQMGQEVILRCVPISNHLYFYWYRQILGQKVEFLVSFYNNEISEKSEIFDDQFSVERPDGSNFTLKIRSTKLEDSAMYFCASGPGAFYNEQFFGPGTRLTVL.

The chain carries TRBV7-8 and TRBJ1-4; D remains unclear. From germline, CDR1 is SGHVS and CDR2 FQNEAQ. This CDR3 contains 14 residues. V lost 2 bases and J lost 8, with 12 bases in between. The CDR3 DNA reads TGTGCCAGCAGCTTAAAAACCCCTCGAGAAAAACTGTTTTTT. Translating it yields CASSLKTPREKLFF. The variable domain in full, completed from reference TRBV7-8 and TRBJ1-4, reads GAGVSQSPRYKVAKRGQDVALRCDPISGHVSLFWYQQALGQGPEFLTYFQNEAQLDKSGLPSDRFFAERPEGSVSTLKIQRTQQEDSAVYLCASSLKTPREKLFFGSGTQLSVL.

In DNA form, the CDR3 reads TGTGCCAGCAGCCTCCACGGATGGGGTGGGGAGCAGTACTTC. This translates into CASSLHGWGGEQYF. J is TRBJ2-7 and V is TRBV11-1; D gene ambiguous. V lost 5 bases to trimming and J lost 7 bases, with 18 bases between them. Germline V gene data show CDR1 as SGHAT and CDR2 as FQDESV (reference sequence). The CDR3 covers 14 residues.

The genes are TRBV29-1 and TRBJ2-1; the match to TRBD1 covers 7 bases. The V gene's germline CDR1 is SQVTM and CDR2 ANQGSEA. The V and J ends lost 6 bases and 6 bases, in that order; junction bases with no gene match: 5. The CDR3 contains 12 residues. The CDR3 protein is CSVPAGGNEQFF. The CDR3 DNA sequence: TGCAGCGTCCCCGCAGGGGGCAATGAGCAGTTCTTC.